The 12 T cell receptor beta chains given below trace back to one sample, sequenced in a study of cytomegalovirus exposure and HLA in healthy donors. The PCR made use of 60 Vbeta and 13 Jbeta primers. Here immunoSEQ multiplex PCR was the method, and the copy in TCRdb shows in-frame clones only, minus some. The sample carries 45,000 to 70,000 clones, roughly 82% recorded once. The sequencing input was PBMCs. The receptors derive from a man aged 25 to 40 in good health and CMV-seronegative.

The chain recombines TRBV10-3 with TRBJ2-7, with 7 nucleotides matching TRBD1. Germline lookup yields CDR1 ENHRY and CDR2 SYGVKD. CDR3 length: 14 residues. V dropped 6 bases and J dropped 4; count of bases not matched to a gene: 9. CDR3 sequence reads: CAISVDRDRYEQYF. The DNA for the CDR3 is TGTGCCATCAGCGTCGACAGGGACCGGTACGAGCAGTACTTC.

The CDR3 DNA reads TGCAGCGTTGTCTATTGGACAGGGTCGATAGACGGGCATACGCAGTATTTT. Translating it yields CSVVYWTGSIDGHTQYF. The chain employs TRBV29-1 and TRBJ2-3; 8 bases fit TRBD1. The V gene's germline CDR1 is SQVTM and CDR2 ANQGSEA. This CDR3 comprises 17 residues. Trimming cost V 4 bases and J 7 bases; bases outside gene matches: 19.

The rearrangement joins TRBV4-2 to TRBJ2-5, with TRBD2 identical over 7 bases. Germline V gives CDR1 LGHNA, CDR2 YNFKEQ. The ends lost 0 bases at V and 5 bases at J; junction bases unmatched: 3. There are 14 residues in the CDR3. The CDR3 is CASSQDRREETQYF. The CDR3 nucleotides read TGTGCCAGCAGCCAAGATCGGCGGGAGGAGACCCAGTACTTC.

V is TRBV5-6 and J is TRBJ1-6; 9 nucleotides align to TRBD1. The CDR3 sequence is 17 residues long. The germline CDR1 and CDR2 sequences are SGHDT and YYEEEE. The trim removed 3 bases at V and 0 bases at J, leaving 4 bases unmatched. CDR3 residues: CASSWTGVSSYNSPLHF. The DNA of the CDR3 is TGTGCCAGCAGCTGGACAGGGGTGAGCTCCTATAATTCACCCCTCCACTTT.

V and J are TRBV5-1 and TRBJ1-1; 8 nucleotides align to TRBD1. The J segment lost 4 bases and the V segment lost 4 bases, leaving 6 bases of the junction unmatched. CDR1 is SGHRS and CDR2 is YFSETQ in the germline V gene. This CDR3 has 14 residues. CDR3 amino acids: CASSRTGSGTEAFF. The CDR3 region has the DNA TGCGCCAGCAGCAGGACAGGGTCGGGCACTGAAGCTTTCTTT.

This clone has just one count. The chain combines TRBV28 with TRBJ1-2, with D tentatively TRBD1 (6 bases). Deletions cut 7 bases from V and 3 bases from J, with 12 bases between. The CDR3 is made up of 13 amino acids. Per germline, CDR1 MDHEN and CDR2 SYDVKM. The CDR3 DNA reads TGTGCCAGCACCCAGGACAGCGACTATGGCTACACCTTC. This translates into CASTQDSDYGYTF.

The rearrangement uses TRBV2 and TRBJ2-1; TRBD2 matches at 10 bases. Unmatched junction bases numbered 8, after V lost 7 bases and J lost 5 bases. The CDR3 covers 15 residues. CDR1 and CDR2 (germline): SNHLY, FYNNEI. The CDR3 DNA reads as TGTGCCAGCAAAAACCTAGCGGGAGCCCACAATGAGCAGTTCTTC. This codes for CASKNLAGAHNEQFF.

V usage is TRBV6-6 and J usage is TRBJ2-5; D perhaps matches TRBD1 (5 bases). Germline lookup yields CDR1 MNHNY and CDR2 SVGAGI (reference sequence). Trimming shortened V by 4 bases and J by 4 bases, and 10 bases separated the two germline ends. The CDR3 is made up of 13 amino acids. The chain's CDR3 is CASSSGQGETQYF. The CDR3 coding sequence is TGTGCCAGCAGTTCCGGACAAGGAGAGACCCAGTACTTC.

The chain has TRBV28 and TRBJ1-6; D gene unclear. Trimming pared 2 bases from V and 3 bases from J, leaving 5 bases between. The CDR3 spans 14 residues. Germline V gene lookup returns CDR1 MDHEN and CDR2 SYDVKM. The CDR3 is CASSLQYYNSPLHF. The CDR3 nucleotides are TGTGCCAGCAGTTTACAGTACTATAATTCACCCCTCCACTTT.

V is TRBV14 and J is TRBJ1-1; 10 nucleotides agree with TRBD1. Germline CDR1 SGHDN, CDR2 FVKESK. The CDR3 consists of 16 residues. With V trimmed by 4 bases and J by 0 bases, 5 bases remained unmatched. The CDR3 DNA reads as TGTGCCAGCAGCCCCCAGGACAGGGGGTTGAACACTGAAGCTTTCTTT. This codes for CASSPQDRGLNTEAFF.

The chain employs TRBV7-2 and TRBJ1-6; D might be TRBD1 (5 bases). Germline V gene data show CDR1 as SGHTA and CDR2 as FQGNSA. The CDR3 is 15 residues long. V was cut by 5 bases and J by 9 bases, with 17 bases left in between. The CDR3 DNA is TGTGCCAGCAGCCATAGACAGACCGGCGGTTCACCCCTCCACTTT. Translating gives CASSHRQTGGSPLHF.

A note on this clone: The junction shows a germline mismatch at one end, possibly a read error. The sample carries other DNA sequences with the same CDR3. V is TRBV6-5 and J is TRBJ2-7; D is unclear. Germline V CDR1 and CDR2: MNHEY, SVGAGI. The length of the CDR3 is 11 residues. The CDR3, as DNA: TGTGCCAGCAGTCACTCCTACGAGCAGTACTTC. Translation gives CASSHSYEQYF.